This T cell receptor beta chain was observed in a study of radiotherapy plus CTLA-4 blockade in lung cancer. Study-wide context: Objective response rate was roughly 19%; disease control rate, under 35%. Findings and caveats of the study: Reportedly, early blood T cell clone dynamics best predicted response, with interferon-beta.

Measured with immunoSEQ multiplex PCR; TCRdb has only the in-frame clones, and not every one. The sample contains 100,000 to 150,000 clones, around 75% of which appear only once. As to this clone: What it binds is not known.

People whose metastatic non-small-cell lung cancer was chemo-refractory got focal radiation along with CTLA-4 blockade by ipilimumab. The receptor was isolated from a human donor with non-small cell lung cancer who had a partial response to radiotherapy plus ipilimumab. Sequenced here: peripheral blood, sampled from a patient treated with radiotherapy plus ipilimumab.

The CDR3 DNA is TGCAGTGCTTCTACCGGCTATGGCTACACCTTC. Protein sequence: CSASTGYGYTF. The chain has TRBV20-1 and TRBJ1-2; D gene uncertain. Trimming removed 5 bases at V and 4 bases at J, with 8 bases between. Germline values: CDR1 DFQATT, CDR2 SNEGSKA (reference sequence). The CDR3 spans 11 residues.